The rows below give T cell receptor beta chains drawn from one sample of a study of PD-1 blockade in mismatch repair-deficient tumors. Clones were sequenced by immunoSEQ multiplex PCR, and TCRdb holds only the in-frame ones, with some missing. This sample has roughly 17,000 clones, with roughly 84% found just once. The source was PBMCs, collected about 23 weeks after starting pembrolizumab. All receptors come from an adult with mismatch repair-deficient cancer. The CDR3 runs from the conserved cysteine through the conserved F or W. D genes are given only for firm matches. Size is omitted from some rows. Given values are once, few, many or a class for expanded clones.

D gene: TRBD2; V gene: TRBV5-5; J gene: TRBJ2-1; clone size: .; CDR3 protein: CASSPELAGGYNEQFF; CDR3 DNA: TGTGCCAGCAGCCCCGAACTAGCGGGAGGGTACAATGAGCAGTTCTTC
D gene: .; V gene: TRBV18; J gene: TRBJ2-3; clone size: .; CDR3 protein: CASSPPGADTQYF; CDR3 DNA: TGTGCCAGCTCACCACCAGGGGCAGATACGCAGTATTTT
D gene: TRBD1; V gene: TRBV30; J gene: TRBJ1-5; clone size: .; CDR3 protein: CAWRETGLYQPQHF; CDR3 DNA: TGTGCCTGGAGAGAGACAGGGCTCTATCAGCCCCAGCATTTT
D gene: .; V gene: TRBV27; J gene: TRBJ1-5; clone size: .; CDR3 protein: CASRRTDSSNQPQHF; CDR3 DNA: TGTGCCAGCAGGCGGACAGATTCTAGCAATCAGCCCCAGCATTTT
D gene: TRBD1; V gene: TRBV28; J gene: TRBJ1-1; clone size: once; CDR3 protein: CASRTGTRGAFF; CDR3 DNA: TGTGCCAGCCGCACGGGGACCAGGGGGGCTTTCTTT
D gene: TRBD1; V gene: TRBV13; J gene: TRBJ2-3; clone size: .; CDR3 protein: CASSLVWDRTTSTDTQYF; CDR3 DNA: TGTGCCAGCAGCTTAGTTTGGGACAGAACTACTAGCACAGATACGCAGTATTTT
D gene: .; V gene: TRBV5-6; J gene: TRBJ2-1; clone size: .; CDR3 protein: CASSFYRSSYNEQFF; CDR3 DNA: TGTGCCAGCAGCTTCTACCGGAGCTCCTACAATGAGCAGTTCTTC
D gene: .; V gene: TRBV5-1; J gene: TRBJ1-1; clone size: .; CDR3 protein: CASSLGLVFGTEAFF; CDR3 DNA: TGCGCCAGCAGCTTAGGACTGGTTTTTGGCACTGAAGCTTTCTTT
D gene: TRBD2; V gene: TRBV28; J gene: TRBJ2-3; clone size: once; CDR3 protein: CASSTTSGSGSDTQYF; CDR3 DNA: TGTGCCAGCAGTACGACTAGCGGGAGTGGGTCAGATACGCAGTATTTT
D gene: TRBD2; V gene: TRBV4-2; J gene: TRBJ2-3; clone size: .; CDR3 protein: CASSQLSGRTDTQYF; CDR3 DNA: TGTGCCAGCAGCCAACTTAGCGGGAGAACAGATACGCAGTATTTT
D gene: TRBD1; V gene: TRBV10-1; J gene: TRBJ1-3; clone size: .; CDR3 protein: CASSGNRGSGNTIYF; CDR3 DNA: TGCGCCAGCAGTGGGAACAGGGGTTCGGGAAACACCATATATTTT
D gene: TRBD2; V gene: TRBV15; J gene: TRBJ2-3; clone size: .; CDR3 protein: CATSSGRSSGSVTDTQYF; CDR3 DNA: TGTGCCACCAGCTCCGGGCGTAGTAGCGGGAGTGTGACAGATACGCAGTATTTT
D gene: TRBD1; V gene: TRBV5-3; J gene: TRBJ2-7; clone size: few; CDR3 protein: CAKHRGYEQYF; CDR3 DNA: TGTGCCAAGCACAGGGGCTACGAGCAGTACTTC
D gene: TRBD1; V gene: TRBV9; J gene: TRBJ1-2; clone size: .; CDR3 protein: CASSFRGTEHGYTF; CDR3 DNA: TGTGCCAGCAGCTTTAGGGGGACAGAACATGGCTACACCTTC
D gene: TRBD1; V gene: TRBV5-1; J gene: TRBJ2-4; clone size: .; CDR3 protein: CASSTGTGDWNIQYF; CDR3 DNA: TGCGCCAGCAGCACCGGGACAGGGGATTGGAACATTCAGTACTTC
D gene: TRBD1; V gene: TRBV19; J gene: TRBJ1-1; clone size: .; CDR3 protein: CASIPNRGGTEAFF; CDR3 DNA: TGTGCCAGTATCCCCAACAGGGGAGGCACTGAAGCTTTCTTT
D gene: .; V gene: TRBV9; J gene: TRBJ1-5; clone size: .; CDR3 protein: CASSLSAGMESNQPQHF; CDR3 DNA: TGTGCCAGCAGCCTTTCCGCAGGGATGGAGAGCAATCAGCCCCAGCATTTT
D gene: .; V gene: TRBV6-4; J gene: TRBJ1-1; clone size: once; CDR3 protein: CASSEGTNTEAFF; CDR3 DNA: TGTGCCAGCAGTGAGGGGACTAACACTGAAGCTTTCTTT